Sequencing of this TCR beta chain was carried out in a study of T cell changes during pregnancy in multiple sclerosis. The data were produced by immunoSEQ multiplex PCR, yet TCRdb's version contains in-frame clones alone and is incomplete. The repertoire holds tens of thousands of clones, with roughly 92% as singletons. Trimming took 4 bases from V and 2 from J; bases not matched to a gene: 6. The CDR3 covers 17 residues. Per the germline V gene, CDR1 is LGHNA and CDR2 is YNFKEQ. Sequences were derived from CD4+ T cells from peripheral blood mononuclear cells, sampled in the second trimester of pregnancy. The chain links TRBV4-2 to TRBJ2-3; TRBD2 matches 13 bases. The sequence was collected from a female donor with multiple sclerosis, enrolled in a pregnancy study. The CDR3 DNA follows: TGTGCCAGCAGCCCCAGGACTAGCGGGGGACCCACAGATACGCAGTATTTT. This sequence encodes CASSPRTSGGPTDTQYF.